Following are 13 T cell receptor beta chains from one sample sequenced in a study of blood T cell repertoires in COVID-19. The assay was immunoSEQ multiplex PCR, and TCRdb's table has in-frame clones only and misses some. The sample carries over 90,000 clones, 75% to 90% recorded once. Sequenced input: peripheral blood. Receptors were obtained from a human donor in a cohort sampled during active COVID-19.

This chain links TRBV5-4 with TRBJ1-6; D is ambiguous. Trimming pared 1 base from V and 8 bases from J, leaving 4 bases between. CDR1 and CDR2 from the germline V gene are SGHNT and YYREEE (reference sequence). CDR3 length: 12 residues. CDR3 amino acids: CASSLRDSPLHF. In nucleotides, the CDR3 is TGTGCCAGCAGCTTGCGGGATTCACCCCTCCACTTT.

This chain links TRBV4-1 with TRBJ1-2; D is uncertain. The V end was cut by 1 base, the J end by 6 bases, with 9 bases between. This CDR3 has 13 residues. Germline loops: CDR1 MGHRA, CDR2 YSYEKL. CDR3 nucleotide sequence: TGCGCCAGCAGCCAAGGGTCGGGAAATGGCTACACCTTC. Residues: CASSQGSGNGYTF.

This chain links TRBV2 with TRBJ1-1, with D possibly being TRBD1 (6 bases). Trimming removed 6 bases at V and 0 bases at J, with 8 bases between. CDR1 and CDR2 from the germline V gene are SNHLY and FYNNEI. The length of the CDR3 is 13 residues. CDR3 sequence (DNA): TGTGCCAGCAGGGGGACATTGAACACTGAAGCTTTCTTT. Translation: CASRGTLNTEAFF.

V is TRBV10-2 and J is TRBJ2-2; D remains ambiguous. The CDR3 spans 15 residues. The germline gives CDR1 WSHSY, CDR2 SAAADI. V was pared by 6 bases and J by 0 bases, with 11 bases between. This chain's CDR3 is CASSHSQPNTGELFF. CDR3 in DNA: TGCGCCAGCAGCCACAGCCAACCGAACACCGGGGAGCTGTTTTTT.

This clone turned up a few times. The V gene is TRBV28, the J gene TRBJ1-1; D is perhaps TRBD1 (6 bases). The CDR3 is 12 amino acids. Trimming pared 5 bases from V and 5 bases from J, leaving 9 bases between. Germline assignment: CDR1 MDHEN and CDR2 SYDVKM. The DNA for the CDR3 is TGTGCCAGCAGTCAACAGGGAACTGAAGCTTTCTTT. The encoded protein is CASSQQGTEAFF.

The chain couples TRBV10-3 to TRBJ1-3, with TRBD1 identical over 7 bases. The CDR3 consists of 15 residues. Looked up from germline, CDR1 is ENHRY and CDR2 is SYGVKD. J was trimmed by 0 bases and V by 7 bases; bases with no gene match: 6. The CDR3 nucleotides read TGTGCCATCACCGATAGGGACAGCTCTGGAAACACCATATATTTT. Translation: CAITDRDSSGNTIYF.

This clone has just one count. J is TRBJ1-2 and V is TRBV5-1; tentative D call: TRBD1 (5 bases). V lost 4 bases and J 3 bases, leaving 16 bases between the germline ends. This CDR3 has 15 amino acids. Looked up from germline, CDR1 is SGHRS and CDR2 is YFSETQ. The chain's CDR3 is CASSLGTSSHYGYTF. CDR3 nucleotides: TGCGCCAGCAGCCTTGGGACTTCTTCTCACTATGGCTACACCTTC.

This chain joins TRBV30 and TRBJ1-2, with unresolved D. Germline V lookup: CDR1 GTSNPN, CDR2 SVGIG (reference sequence). V gave up 4 bases and J gave up 8 bases, with 17 bases separating them. This CDR3 spans 13 amino acids. CDR3: CAWMAGLAGGYTF. CDR3 nucleotides: TGTGCCTGGATGGCTGGGTTGGCGGGCGGCTACACCTTC.

The rearrangement joins TRBV6-1 to TRBJ1-2; D gene ambiguous. The CDR3 extends over 13 amino acids. V was pared by 1 base and J by 3 bases, with 6 bases between. CDR1 MNHNS and CDR2 SASEGT come from the germline V gene. The CDR3 spells CASSEDTDYGYTF. The CDR3 DNA reads TGTGCCAGCAGTGAAGACACCGACTATGGCTACACCTTC.

The chain joins TRBV6-1 to TRBJ2-1; D is uncertain. Trimming took off 0 bases at V and 8 bases at J, with 5 bases between the two ends. The CDR3 consists of 12 residues. From germline, CDR1 is MNHNS and CDR2 SASEGT. In DNA form, the CDR3 reads TGTGCCAGCAGTGAAGCGCGGCATGAGCAGTTCTTC. Translated, it gives CASSEARHEQFF.

The rearrangement links TRBV5-4 to TRBJ1-5, with unresolved D. Trimming took 2 bases from V and 4 from J, leaving 10 bases between them. Looked up from germline, CDR1 is SGHNT and CDR2 is YYREEE (reference sequence). The CDR3 is made up of 14 amino acids. The CDR3 sequence is CASSLDMQNQPQHF. In DNA form, the CDR3 reads TGTGCCAGCAGCTTAGACATGCAGAATCAGCCCCAGCATTTT.

The V and J genes are TRBV12-5 and TRBJ2-3, with D unresolved. Germline V CDR1 and CDR2: LGHNT, FRNRAP. The length of the CDR3 is 11 residues. Trimming pared 6 bases from V and 5 bases from J, leaving 6 bases between. In DNA, the CDR3 is TGTGCTAGTGGGGCGGAAGATACGCAGTATTTT. The encoded protein is CASGAEDTQYF. The full variable domain, with the rest looked up from reference TRBV12-5 and TRBJ2-3, is DARVTQTPRHKVTEMGQEVTMRCQPILGHNTVFWYRQTMMQGLELLAYFRNRAPLDDSGMPKDRFSAEMPDATLATLKIQPSEPRDSAVYFCASGAEDTQYFGPGTRLTVL.

This chain uses TRBV12-3 or TRBV12-4 with TRBJ1-1, with 10 bases identical to TRBD1. The ends lost 6 bases at V and 8 bases at J; junction bases unmatched: 3. This CDR3 has 12 residues. The CDR3 DNA sequence: TGTGCCAGCAGGACAGGGGGCGGCGAAGCTTTCTTT. It yields the protein CASRTGGGEAFF.